Below are 7 T cell receptor beta chains sequenced from a single sample in a study of T cell responses to AZD1222 COVID-19 vaccine. The method was immunoSEQ multiplex PCR; TCRdb's version includes in-frame clones alone and lacks a portion of them. The sample lists around 100,000 clones, 84% occurring once. The source material was peripheral blood, sampled on day 0 of AZD1222 vaccination. These receptors originate from an adult in good health.

The rearrangement uses TRBV19 and TRBJ1-5, with a weak D call TRBD1 (5 bases). The CDR3 length is 14 residues. Germline assignment: CDR1 LNHDA and CDR2 SQIVND (reference sequence). The V and J ends lost 3 bases and 6 bases respectively, with 12 bases between them. DNA for the CDR3: TGTGCCAGTAGTATTACCAGGGTAGGTCAGCCCCAGCATTTT. Its translation is CASSITRVGQPQHF.

This clone was found a few times. The chain links TRBV5-4 to TRBJ2-2, with TRBD1 matching 10 bases. V was pared by 1 base and J by 6 bases, with 6 bases of the junction left unmatched. This CDR3 comprises 16 residues. The germline CDR1 and CDR2 sequences are SGHNT and YYREEE (reference sequence). CDR3 residues: CASSLFRTGGPGELFF. The DNA for the CDR3 is TGTGCCAGCAGCTTGTTCAGGACAGGGGGACCCGGGGAGCTGTTTTTT.

This clone was picked up one time. This rearrangement joins TRBV21-1 to TRBJ1-6; the table's D call of TRBD1 was not tested on the DNA. TRBV21-1 is assigned pseudogene status. The CDR3 consists of 17 residues. This CDR3 is CASNDNRQSSYNSPLHF. As DNA, the CDR3 is TGTGCCAGCAACGACAATAGGCAAAGCTCCTATAATTCACCCCTCCACTTT.

V and J are TRBV20-1 and TRBJ1-1; D is undetermined. Trimming pared 5 bases from V and 5 bases from J, leaving 9 bases between. The CDR3 has 11 residues. Germline CDR1 reads DFQATT; CDR2 reads SNEGSKA (reference sequence). The CDR3 DNA reads TGCAGTGCTTCTGGGCTGACTGAAGCTTTCTTT. Translated: CSASGLTEAFF.

This chain connects TRBV27 to TRBJ2-7, with TRBD1 matching 7 bases. Germline V gene sequence: CDR1 MNHEY, CDR2 SMNVEV (reference sequence). Trimming cost V 9 bases and J 5 bases; bases outside gene matches: 25. This CDR3 has 18 residues. The CDR3 spells CASHTGTVLSFVVDEQYV. The DNA of the CDR3 is TGTGCCAGTCATACCGGGACAGTTCTTTCTTTTGTTGTCGACGAGCAGTACGTC.

The rearrangement links TRBV4-3 to TRBJ1-1; D is perhaps TRBD1 (5 bases). Germline V gene sequence: CDR1 LGHNA, CDR2 YSLEER. V lost 0 bases and J lost 6, with 8 bases in between. This CDR3 is built from 13 residues. The CDR3 nucleotides read TGCGCCAGCAGCCAAGATAGGGGTTCTGAAGCTTTCTTT. It yields the protein CASSQDRGSEAFF.

This rearrangement joins TRBV5-6 to TRBJ2-1; D possibly corresponds to TRBD2 (6 bases). The CDR3 is 14 amino acids. V gave up 4 bases and J gave up 7 bases, with 15 bases separating them. CDR1 and CDR2 (germline): SGHDT, YYEEEE. The CDR3 nucleotides read TGTGCCAGCAGCGGGGCCACGGGGGTTAATGAGCAGTTCTTC. Its translation: CASSGATGVNEQFF.